The 7 T cell receptor beta chains below were found in one sample sequenced in a study of blood T cell repertoires in COVID-19. Sequencing was performed with immunoSEQ multiplex PCR; in TCRdb, only in-frame clones are kept and a portion is missing. Of under 250,000 clones listed, under 90% are singletons. Sample: PBMCs or T cells enriched from blood (not recorded which). These receptor sequences come from a woman aged 25 to 45 with acute COVID-19.

The chain employs TRBV7-8 and TRBJ1-1; TRBD1 is a possible D gene (6 bases). This CDR3 is 12 amino acids long. The germline V and J ends were trimmed by 2 bases and 8 bases, with 9 bases remaining between them. Looked up from germline, CDR1 is SGHVS and CDR2 is FQNEAQ. Here the CDR3 DNA reads TGTGCCAGCAGCTTATCAGGGACAGAAGCTTTCTTT. Its protein is CASSLSGTEAFF. Complete variable domain (other parts from reference TRBV7-8 and TRBJ1-1): GAGVSQSPRYKVAKRGQDVALRCDPISGHVSLFWYQQALGQGPEFLTYFQNEAQLDKSGLPSDRFFAERPEGSVSTLKIQRTQQEDSAVYLCASSLSGTEAFFGQGTRLTVV.

The chain uses TRBV18 and TRBJ2-5; D is perhaps TRBD2 (6 bases). Trimming took 2 bases from V and 1 from J, leaving 8 bases between them. The germline V gene encodes CDR1 KGHSH and CDR2 LQKENI. The CDR3 is made up of 14 amino acids. The CDR3 spells CASSPSGVQETQYF. The CDR3 DNA follows: TGTGCCAGCTCACCATCGGGGGTCCAAGAGACCCAGTACTTC.

J is TRBJ2-5 and V is TRBV4-1; 7 bases are a match to TRBD1. In germline, CDR1 is MGHRA, CDR2 YSYEKL. V trimming: 3 bases; J trimming: 8 bases; junction bases outside the gene matches: 12. CDR3 length: 15 amino acids. The CDR3: CASSHLTGDQVTQYF. The CDR3 region has the DNA TGCGCCAGCAGCCATCTCACAGGGGACCAGGTAACCCAGTACTTC.

CDR3 nucleotide sequence: TGTGCCAGCAGCTCCGGGACACCGTATGGCTACACCTTC. Its protein is CASSSGTPYGYTF. The chain employs TRBV5-4 and TRBJ1-2; the D gene is possibly TRBD1 (6 bases). There are 13 residues in the CDR3. V lost 3 bases to trimming and J lost 5 bases, with 11 bases between them. Germline assignment: CDR1 SGHNT and CDR2 YYREEE (reference sequence). The full variable domain, its missing parts supplied by reference TRBV5-4 and TRBJ1-2, is ETGVTQSPTHLIKTRGQQVTLRCSSQSGHNTVSWYQQALGQGPQFIFQYYREEENGRGNFPPRFSGLQFPNYSSELNVNALELDDSALYLCASSSGTPYGYTFGSGTRLTVV.

This clone appeared a single time. This rearrangement joins TRBV28 to TRBJ1-1, with D perhaps matching TRBD1 (5 bases). The CDR3 spans 12 residues. The V end was cut by 5 bases, the J end by 6 bases, with 10 bases between. The V gene's germline CDR1 is MDHEN and CDR2 SYDVKM. The CDR3, as DNA: TGTGCCAGCAGTGGGGGGTTCGCTGAAGCTTTCTTT. Its translation is CASSGGFAEAFF.

This chain links TRBV28 with TRBJ1-1, with 7 bases lining up with TRBD1. The CDR3 is 14 amino acids. CDR1 and CDR2 (germline): MDHEN, SYDVKM. The V and J ends lost 6 bases and 4 bases, in that order; junction bases with no gene match: 8. The CDR3 DNA follows: TGTGCCAGCAGCAACGACAGGGAGAGCACTGAAGCTTTCTTT. Its protein product is CASSNDRESTEAFF. The whole variable domain, filled in from reference TRBV28 and TRBJ1-1, reads DVKVTQSSRYLVKRTGEKVFLECVQDMDHENMFWYRQDPGLGLRLIYFSYDVKMKEKGDIPEGYSVSREKKERFSLILESASTNQTSMYLCASSNDRESTEAFFGQGTRLTVV.

V is TRBV4-3 and J is TRBJ1-2, with TRBD1 matching 8 bases. Germline V CDR1 and CDR2: LGHNA, YSLEER. The CDR3 totals 14 residues. Germline trimming cut 5 bases from V and 4 bases from J; bases unmatched to any gene: 6. Written as DNA, the CDR3 is TGCGCCAGCAGCAAGGGACAGGAACTCTATGGCTACACCTTC. Encoded protein: CASSKGQELYGYTF.